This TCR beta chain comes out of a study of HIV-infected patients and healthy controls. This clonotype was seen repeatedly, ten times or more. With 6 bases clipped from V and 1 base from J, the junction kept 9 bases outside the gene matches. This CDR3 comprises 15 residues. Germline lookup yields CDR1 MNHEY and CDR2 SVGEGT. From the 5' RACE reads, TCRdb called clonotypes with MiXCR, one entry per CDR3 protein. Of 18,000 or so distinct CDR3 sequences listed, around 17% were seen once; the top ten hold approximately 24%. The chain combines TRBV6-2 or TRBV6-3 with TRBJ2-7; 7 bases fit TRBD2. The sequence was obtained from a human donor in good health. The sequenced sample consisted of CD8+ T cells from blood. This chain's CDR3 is CASSRGGSKSYEQYF. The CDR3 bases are TGTGCCAGCAGCCGCGGGGGATCAAAATCCTACGAGCAGTACTTC.